This entry lists 16 T cell receptor beta chains sequenced from one sample in a study of T cell changes during pregnancy in multiple sclerosis. Profiling relied on immunoSEQ multiplex PCR, and the TCRdb table lists in-frame clones only, not all of them. This repertoire shows tens of thousands of clones, just over 90% found once; its top ten account for around 4.5%. Sequences were derived from peripheral blood, sampled in the second trimester of pregnancy. Source of these receptors: a female donor in good health, enrolled as a control in a pregnancy study.

CDR3 coding DNA: TGTGCCAGCAGCCCTACTAGCGGGGTCCGCGCTACGCAGTATTTT. The encoded protein is CASSPTSGVRATQYF. The chain combines TRBV7-3 with TRBJ2-3; 10 bases map to TRBD2. With V trimmed by 5 bases and J by 8 bases, 10 bases remained unmatched. The CDR3 runs to 15 residues. Germline V lookup: CDR1 SGHTA, CDR2 FQGTGA. Filled out from reference TRBV7-3 and TRBJ2-3, the complete variable domain reads GAGVSQTPSNKVTEKGKYVELRCDPISGHTALYWYRQSLGQGPEFLIYFQGTGAADDSGLPNDRFFAVRPEGSVSTLKIQRTERGDSAVYLCASSPTSGVRATQYFGPGTRLTVL.

The V and J genes are TRBV12-5 and TRBJ2-1; weak D call: TRBD2 (6 bases). This CDR3 region has 17 residues. Germline loops: CDR1 LGHNT, CDR2 FRNRAP. V lost 3 bases, J lost 4 bases, and 19 bases lay in between. CDR3 DNA sequence: TGTGCTAGTGGTTTCTCCGTCGGGCGGGAACGGTACAATGAGCAGTTCTTC. Encoded protein: CASGFSVGRERYNEQFF. Together with reference TRBV12-5 and TRBJ2-1, the CDR3 gives the full variable domain: DARVTQTPRHKVTEMGQEVTMRCQPILGHNTVFWYRQTMMQGLELLAYFRNRAPLDDSGMPKDRFSAEMPDATLATLKIQPSEPRDSAVYFCASGFSVGRERYNEQFFGPGTRLTVL.

The chain recombines TRBV6-5 with TRBJ1-1, with TRBD1 as a possible D gene (5 bases). This CDR3 has 13 residues. Germline values: CDR1 MNHEY, CDR2 SVGAGI. V was cut by 7 bases and J by 6 bases, with 15 bases left in between. This CDR3 is CASKRGQYAEAFF. The CDR3 DNA reads as TGTGCCAGCAAAAGGGGCCAATACGCTGAAGCTTTCTTT.

V usage is TRBV15 and J usage is TRBJ2-5; TRBD1 might be the D (5 bases). The length of the CDR3 is 15 residues. Trimming stripped 0 bases from V and 7 bases from J, with 15 bases between. CDR1 and CDR2 (germline): LNHNV, YYDKDF (reference sequence). Written as DNA, the CDR3 is TGTGCCACCAGCAGAGATGGGGCTATCGAACCGACCCAGTACTTC. Amino acid sequence: CATSRDGAIEPTQYF.

This rearrangement joins TRBV28 to TRBJ2-5; a weak D match, TRBD2 (5 bases). CDR1 is MDHEN, CDR2 SYDVKM, per germline. This CDR3 contains 13 residues. V was cut by 7 bases and J by 5 bases, with 14 bases left in between. The CDR3 nucleotides read TGTGCCAGCAATGTCGGGGTACTGGAGACCCAGTACTTC. This gives the protein CASNVGVLETQYF.

This sequence joins TRBV19 and TRBJ2-1; 10 bases are a match to TRBD2. This CDR3 has 16 amino acids. CDR1 LNHDA and CDR2 SQIVND come from the germline V gene (reference sequence). The junction had 14 bases not matched to a gene; V was cut back by 9 bases and J by 6 bases. The CDR3 reads CASPRRRVAGGNEQFF. The CDR3 DNA follows: TGTGCCAGCCCCCGTAGGAGAGTAGCGGGAGGCAATGAGCAGTTCTTC.

The chain combines TRBV18 with TRBJ2-7; tentatively, D is TRBD2 (6 bases). From germline, CDR1 is KGHSH and CDR2 LQKENI. This CDR3 has 15 residues. With 3 bases removed from V and 5 bases from J, the gap between germline ends came to 17 bases. Here the CDR3 reads CASSPAGTPPHEQYF. The CDR3 nucleotides read TGTGCCAGCTCACCGGCCGGGACTCCCCCCCACGAGCAGTACTTC. The variable domain in full, completed from reference TRBV18 and TRBJ2-7, reads NAGVMQNPRHLVRRRGQEARLRCSPMKGHSHVYWYRQLPEEGLKFMVYLQKENIIDESGMPKERFSAEFPKEGPSILRIQQVVRGDSAAYFCASSPAGTPPHEQYFGPGTRLTVT.

The chain joins TRBV19 to TRBJ1-1; D is perhaps TRBD1 (6 bases). V lost 3 bases, J lost 8 bases, and 13 bases lay in between. Per the germline V gene, CDR1 is LNHDA and CDR2 is SQIVND (reference sequence). The CDR3 spans 13 residues. The CDR3 DNA reads as TGTGCCAGTAGTATTGAGACAGGTAACGAAGCTTTCTTT. The encoded protein is CASSIETGNEAFF.

The rearrangement links TRBV9 to TRBJ2-3; D unresolved. The CDR3 runs to 16 residues. V lost 4 bases and J 2 bases, leaving 17 bases between the germline ends. Germline V CDR1 and CDR2: SGDLS, YYNGEE. The CDR3: CASSPRGSGFTDTQYF. DNA of the CDR3: TGTGCCAGCAGCCCTAGAGGATCGGGTTTCACAGATACGCAGTATTTT.

The chain links TRBV25-1 to TRBJ1-6, with 8 bases identical to TRBD1. The J segment lost 9 bases and the V segment lost 6 bases, leaving 4 bases of the junction unmatched. The CDR3 sequence is 13 residues long. The germline V gene encodes CDR1 MGHDK and CDR2 SYGVNS. The CDR3, as DNA: TGTGCCAGCAGCGGGACAGGTGCTTCACCCCTCCACTTT. Translated, it gives CASSGTGASPLHF. Variable domain in full (rest from reference TRBV25-1 and TRBJ1-6): EADIYQTPRYLVIGTGKKITLECSQTMGHDKMYWYQQDPGMELHLIHYSYGVNSTEKGDLSSESTVSRIRTEHFPLTLESARPSHTSQYLCASSGTGASPLHFGNGTRLTVT.

The V call is TRBV19, the J call TRBJ2-1; TRBD2 aligns across 8 bases. With V trimmed by 3 bases and J by 8 bases, 6 bases remained unmatched. The CDR3 length is 14 residues. Germline V CDR1 and CDR2: LNHDA, SQIVND (reference sequence). The CDR3: CASSIPGGAYEQFF. DNA for the CDR3: TGTGCCAGTAGTATCCCCGGGGGGGCCTATGAGCAGTTCTTC.

The J gene is TRBJ2-5, the V gene TRBV7-2; D possibly corresponds to TRBD1 (6 bases). The ends were cut back, 5 bases at V and 5 bases at J, with 21 bases in the middle. The CDR3 totals 16 residues. From germline, CDR1 is SGHTA and CDR2 FQGNSA. CDR3 sequence: CASSPRGRGRAETQYF. In DNA, the CDR3 is TGTGCCAGCAGCCCTCGGGGCAGGGGCCGCGCGGAGACCCAGTACTTC.

J is TRBJ1-1 and V is TRBV5-1, with D uncertain. This CDR3 comprises 14 residues. V lost 1 base, J lost 5 bases, and 12 bases lay in between. The germline gives CDR1 SGHRS, CDR2 YFSETQ. The CDR3 coding sequence is TGCGCCAGCAGCTTGTCGGGGTTTAGAACTGAAGCTTTCTTT. Translation gives CASSLSGFRTEAFF. Full variable domain (remainder filled in from reference TRBV5-1 and TRBJ1-1): KAGVTQTPRYLIKTRGQQVTLSCSPISGHRSVSWYQQTPGQGLQFLFEYFSETQRNKGNFPGRFSGRQFSNSRSEMNVSTLELGDSALYLCASSLSGFRTEAFFGQGTRLTVV.

V gene TRBV28 combines with J gene TRBJ1-4, with D possibly TRBD1 on 5 matching bases. The CDR3 runs 17 residues. The V gene lost 6 bases and the J gene lost 0 bases, with 17 bases spanning the gap. Germline V gene lookup returns CDR1 MDHEN and CDR2 SYDVKM. DNA of the CDR3: TGTGCCAGCAGCTATCCGGGGGGGATAACAACTAATGAAAAACTGTTTTTT. Its protein is CASSYPGGITTNEKLFF. The entire variable domain, with the rest obtained from reference TRBV28 and TRBJ1-4, is as follows: DVKVTQSSRYLVKRTGEKVFLECVQDMDHENMFWYRQDPGLGLRLIYFSYDVKMKEKGDIPEGYSVSREKKERFSLILESASTNQTSMYLCASSYPGGITTNEKLFFGSGTQLSVL.

This chain links TRBV19 with TRBJ2-3; 12 bases fit TRBD2. Germline CDR1 and CDR2: LNHDA and SQIVND (reference sequence). The CDR3 extends over 15 amino acids. V lost 9 bases and J lost 6; bases outside the gene matches: 10. The CDR3 nucleotides read TGTGCCAGCGAAACTAGCGGGGGGACCACGGATACGCAGTATTTT. It encodes CASETSGGTTDTQYF.

The chain employs TRBV7-2 and TRBJ2-1, with TRBD2 matching over 11 bases. Unmatched junction bases numbered 4, after V lost 5 bases and J lost 10 bases. The length of the CDR3 is 13 residues. From germline, CDR1 is SGHTA and CDR2 FQGNSA. The CDR3 region is CASSPWTSGEQFF. The CDR3 bases are TGTGCCAGCAGCCCTTGGACTAGCGGGGAGCAGTTCTTC.